This TCR beta chain was captured in a study of blood T cells in healthy people across ages. Germline-derived CDR1 and CDR2 are SGHDT and YYEEEE. The J segment lost 13 bases and the V segment lost 1 base, leaving 7 bases of the junction unmatched. This CDR3 spans 14 amino acids. Through a sample-barcoded 5' primer and a J-beta primer mix, a second PCR was run for roughly 6 to 12 cycles. Through a template-switch adaptor with 12 random nucleotides, each cDNA molecule received a tag. No fewer than 2.5 million CDR3-containing paired-end reads came from each sample. TCRdb re-derived calls from the 5' RACE reads in MiXCR, one entry per CDR3 protein. The sample has 800,000 to 950,000 distinct CDR3 sequences, roughly 50% seen once; the top ten hold roughly 13%. This clonotype was detected only a few times. With each sample, at least 5.5 micrograms of total RNA were extracted.

Sample: blood. The chain couples TRBV5-6 to TRBJ2-1; 11 bases map to TRBD2. This receptor was obtained from a man under 40 in good health. The CDR3 loop reads CASSLRLAGGVQFF. The DNA for the CDR3 is TGTGCCAGCAGCTTGCGCCTAGCGGGGGGTGTACAGTTCTTC.